This T cell receptor (beta chain) comes out of a study of shared clonotypes between healthy human individuals. Donation came from healthy HIV-negative adults that had no recent acute infections or vaccinations. Trimming stripped 0 bases from V and 5 bases from J, with 7 bases between. The CDR3 is 14 residues long. Per the germline V gene, CDR1 is SGHTA and CDR2 is FQGNSA. Evenly divided among several immunoSEQ plates was the genomic DNA of each subset. Assay: immunoSEQ multiplex PCR; the TCRdb copy retains only in-frame clones and omits some. The sample holds about a million clones, 76% seen once. The receptor was derived from a man aged 18 to 29 in good health. V gene TRBV7-2 combines with J gene TRBJ2-2; D unclear. Sequencing was carried out using memory CD4+ T cells sorted from blood. This sample's subset: CD45RA-negative fraction. The CDR3, as DNA: TGTGCCAGCAGCTTAGCGCAATGGACCGGGGAGCTGTTTTTT. Its translation is CASSLAQWTGELFF.